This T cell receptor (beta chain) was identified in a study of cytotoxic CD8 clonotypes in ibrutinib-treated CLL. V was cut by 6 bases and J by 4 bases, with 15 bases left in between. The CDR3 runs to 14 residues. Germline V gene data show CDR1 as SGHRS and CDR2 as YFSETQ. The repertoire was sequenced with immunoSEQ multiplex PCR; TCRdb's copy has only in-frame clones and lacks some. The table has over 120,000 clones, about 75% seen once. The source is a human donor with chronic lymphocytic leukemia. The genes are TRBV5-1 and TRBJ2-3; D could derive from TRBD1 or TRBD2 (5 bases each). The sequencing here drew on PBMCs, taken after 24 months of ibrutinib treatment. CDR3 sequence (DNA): TGCGCCAGCACCGGGACGCAACTCCCAGATACGCAGTATTTT. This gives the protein CASTGTQLPDTQYF.